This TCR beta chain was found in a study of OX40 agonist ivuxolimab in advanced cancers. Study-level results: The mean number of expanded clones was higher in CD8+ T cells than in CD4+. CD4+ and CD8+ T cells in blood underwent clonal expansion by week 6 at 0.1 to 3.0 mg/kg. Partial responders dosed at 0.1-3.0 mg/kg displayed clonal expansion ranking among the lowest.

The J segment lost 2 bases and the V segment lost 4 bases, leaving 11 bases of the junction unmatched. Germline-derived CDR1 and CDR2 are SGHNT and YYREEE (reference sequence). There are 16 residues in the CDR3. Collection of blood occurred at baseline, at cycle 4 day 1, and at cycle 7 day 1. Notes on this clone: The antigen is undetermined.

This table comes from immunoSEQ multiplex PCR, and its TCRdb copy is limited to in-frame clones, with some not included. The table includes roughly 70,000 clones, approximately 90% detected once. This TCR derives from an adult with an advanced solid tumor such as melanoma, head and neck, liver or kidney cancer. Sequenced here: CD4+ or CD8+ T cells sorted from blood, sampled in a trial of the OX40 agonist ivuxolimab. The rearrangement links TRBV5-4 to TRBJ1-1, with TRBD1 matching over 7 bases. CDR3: CASSPPRGRGNTEAFF. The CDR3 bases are TGTGCCAGCAGCCCTCCCAGGGGGAGGGGAAACACTGAAGCTTTCTTT.